The TCR beta chain under discussion was sequenced for a study of a mutant IDH1 vaccine in newly diagnosed glioma. Overall study context: Initiation of the vaccine course occurred 4-6 weeks after radiotherapy alone, or alongside temozolomide cycles.

This clone was counted once. Its antigen is as yet unknown. Time point given: week 35, safety follow-up. Vaccination comprised doses that each held 300 ug of mutant IDH1 20-mer peptide, plus topical imiquimod. This CDR3 is 14 amino acids long. Germline lookup yields CDR1 SGHRS and CDR2 YFSETQ. J gave up 12 bases and V 0 bases, and 7 bases lay outside the gene matches. Clones were sequenced by immunoSEQ multiplex PCR, and TCRdb holds only the in-frame ones, with some missing. The data contain about 46,000 clones, around 94% of them singletons. This sequence joins TRBV5-1 and TRBJ2-1; TRBD2 agrees at 9 bases. The receptor was derived from a man aged 50 or older with glioma. This specimen consisted of PBMCs, obtained from a glioma patient whose treatment included an IDH1 peptide vaccine. The CDR3 here is CASSLEAGGPWQFF. DNA of the CDR3: TGCGCCAGCAGCTTGGAGGCGGGAGGGCCATGGCAGTTCTTC. Supplemented by reference TRBV5-1 and TRBJ2-1, the full variable domain reads KAGVTQTPRYLIKTRGQQVTLSCSPISGHRSVSWYQQTPGQGLQFLFEYFSETQRNKGNFPGRFSGRQFSNSRSEMNVSTLELGDSALYLCASSLEAGGPWQFFGPGTRLTVL.